The clone carrying this T cell receptor beta chain was picked up a small number of times. Its specificity is not known. The data were taken from a study of response to subunit inactivated influenza vaccine. Overall study findings and caveats: Authors suggested that a seasonal influenza vaccination recruits few new T cells each time.

TCRdb processed the RT-PCR reads anew with MiXCR; each CDR3 protein has one entry. The sample contains under 950,000 distinct CDR3 sequences, about 20% of which appear only once. V gave up 6 bases and J gave up 8 bases, with 10 bases separating them. This CDR3 is built from 11 residues. Germline CDR1 and CDR2: MNHEY and SVGAGI. The chain carries TRBV6-5 and TRBJ1-2; D is possibly TRBD1 (5 bases). The sequence was collected from a man in his fifties or sixties who received an inactivated influenza vaccine. Sequenced here: PBMCs from blood, sampled around 5 days after vaccination. The CDR3 here is CASRAGRGYTF. The DNA of the CDR3 is TGTGCCAGCAGAGCAGGGAGAGGCTACACCTTC.